This entry features one T cell receptor beta chain sequence. The antigen remains unidentified. cDNA was made from 500 ng RNA using alpha and beta constant primers. Alpha and beta chain libraries were made separately by chain-specific third strand synthesis with multiplexing indices. TCRdb ran MiXCR on the 5' RACE reads and lists one entry per CDR3 protein. Of some 9,000 distinct CDR3 sequences detected, around 8.5% appear once; the ten largest clones hold roughly a third. This record belongs to a study of HIV-infected patients and healthy controls. Study-wide findings and caveats: During therapy, HIV-associated CDR3s fell significantly in frequency, while CMV-associated CDR3s did not change significantly. Donor HLA types were not determined in the study.

Trimming pared 10 bases from V and 4 bases from J, leaving 12 bases between. Germline lookup yields CDR1 MDHEN and CDR2 SYDVKM. The CDR3 has 12 residues. All unsorted peripheral T cells were captured because whole blood was used without fractionation. Enrolled donors were untreated HIV-infected adults about to begin antiretroviral therapy. Donors lacked febrile or AIDS-related illness, tumors, and hepatitis B or C coinfection. The source was blood, collected before antiretroviral therapy. This receptor was taken from an adult with HIV infection. The donor label of this sample is uncertain. The J gene is TRBJ2-3, the V gene TRBV28; D may be TRBD1 or TRBD2 (5 bases each). CDR3 loop: CATSGDPDTQYF. DNA of the CDR3: TGTGCCACGTCCGGGGACCCAGATACGCAGTATTTT. The whole variable domain, remainder taken from reference TRBV28 and TRBJ2-3, is DVKVTQSSRYLVKRTGEKVFLECVQDMDHENMFWYRQDPGLGLRLIYFSYDVKMKEKGDIPEGYSVSREKKERFSLILESASTNQTSMYLCATSGDPDTQYFGPGTRLTVL.